The subject of this entry is one T cell receptor beta chain. This specimen belongs to a study of blood T cell repertoires in COVID-19. At the level of the study: Donors in the United States, Italy and Spain gave samples during acute or convalescent COVID-19.

The protocol was immunoSEQ multiplex PCR, while the TCRdb copy is restricted to in-frame clones and leaves out a portion. The profile shows some 200,000 clones, under 90% of them singletons. V was clipped by 2 bases and J by 9 bases; unmatched bases: 5. This CDR3 comprises 15 residues. Germline V lookup: CDR1 SGHKS, CDR2 YYEKEE (reference sequence). Material: peripheral blood. The rearrangement joins TRBV5-5 to TRBJ2-1, with TRBD2 matching over 13 bases. This TCR came from a woman older than 75 with COVID-19, enrolled during active disease. CDR3: CASSLLAGGQGEQFF. The CDR3 nucleotides are TGTGCCAGCAGCTTACTAGCGGGGGGGCAGGGTGAGCAGTTCTTC.